These 24 T cell receptor beta chains came from one sample sequenced in a study of CD8 T cells in ankylosing spondylitis. TCRdb itself ran the 5' RACE reads through MiXCR, one entry per CDR3 protein. The sample includes about 220,000 distinct CDR3 sequences, about 10% seen only once; the top ten take 20% to 25%. Sequencing input: blood, either unsorted or a sorted T cell fraction (not recorded which). The receptors come from a male donor with ankylosing spondylitis or in good health (not recorded which).

The rearrangement links TRBV27 to TRBJ2-7, with 7 bases that match TRBD1. V shed 6 bases and J 3 bases; nucleotides not matched to a gene: 11. Germline CDR1 and CDR2: MNHEY and SMNVEV (reference sequence). The CDR3 spans 15 residues. The chain's CDR3 is CASRALDRLGYEQYF. CDR3 in DNA: TGTGCCAGCAGGGCTTTGGACAGGTTGGGCTACGAGCAGTACTTC.

Many counts were recorded for this clonotype. The chain uses TRBV29-1 and TRBJ2-7; D assignment may be TRBD1 or TRBD2 (6 bases each). Deletions cut 1 base from V and 6 bases from J, with 13 bases between. The CDR3 consists of 13 residues. Germline V CDR1 and CDR2: SQVTM, ANQGSEA. In nucleotides, the CDR3 is TGCAGCGTTGAAGCAGGGGAGGTCGGCGAGCAGTACTTC. The encoded protein is CSVEAGEVGEQYF.

This clonotype was detected many times. The chain joins TRBV6-5 to TRBJ2-1; no clear D. The V end was cut by 2 bases, the J end by 1 base, with 3 bases between. Germline CDR1 and CDR2: MNHEY and SVGAGI. This CDR3 has 13 residues. Here the CDR3 reads CASSYASYNEQFF. The CDR3 DNA follows: TGTGCCAGCAGTTACGCGTCCTACAATGAGCAGTTCTTC.

This clonotype was observed many times. V usage is TRBV20-1 and J usage is TRBJ2-7, with D perhaps TRBD1 (6 bases). CDR3 size: 15 residues. CDR1 is DFQATT and CDR2 is SNEGSKA in the germline V gene (reference sequence). The ends were cut back, 2 bases at V and 6 bases at J, with 20 bases in the middle. CDR3 nucleotide sequence: TGCAGTGCTAGAACGGTCGGCGGATTAGGGGGCGAGCAGTACTTC. It encodes CSARTVGGLGGEQYF.

This clonotype has a count of ten or more. Germline and junction disagree at one end, which may indicate a read error. The chain couples TRBV7-2 to TRBJ1-5, with a weak D call TRBD1 (6 bases). Germline-derived CDR1 and CDR2 are SGHTA and FQGNSA. This CDR3 comprises 19 residues. CDR3 residues: CASSLATTQRGYSDQPQHF. DNA of the CDR3: TGTGCCAGCAGCTTAGCTACAACCCAGAGGGGGTATAGCGATCAGCCCCAGCATTTT.

About this clonotype itself: A clone one base away is much larger, so this may be a read error. CDR3 in amino acids: CAASRGQGTLSTDTQYF. CDR3 nucleotide sequence: TGTGCCGCCAGCAGGGGTCAGGGGACACTAAGCACAGATACGCAGTATTTT. This sequence joins TRBV15 and TRBJ2-3; tentatively, D is TRBD1 (6 bases). CDR3 size: 17 residues. Germline CDR1 LNHNV, CDR2 YYDKDF (reference sequence).

The chain couples TRBV5-1 to TRBJ2-4; 8 bases map to TRBD2. The CDR3 is 19 amino acids. Germline assignment: CDR1 SGHRS and CDR2 YFSETQ. V lost 0 bases and J lost 0; bases outside the gene matches: 11. CDR3 region: CASSLAGSGETSAKNIQYF. The CDR3 region has the DNA TGCGCCAGCAGCTTGGCGGGTAGCGGGGAAACCTCAGCCAAAAACATTCAGTACTTC. The full variable domain, with the rest looked up from reference TRBV5-1 and TRBJ2-4, is KAGVTQTPRYLIKTRGQQVTLSCSPISGHRSVSWYQQTPGQGLQFLFEYFSETQRNKGNFPGRFSGRQFSNSRSEMNVSTLELGDSALYLCASSLAGSGETSAKNIQYFGAGTRLSVL.

Many counts were recorded for this clonotype. This chain joins TRBV7-3 and TRBJ2-1; maybe TRBD2 (6 bases). Germline V gives CDR1 SGHTA, CDR2 FQGTGA. This CDR3 spans 15 amino acids. Trimming cost V 5 bases and J 9 bases, with 20 bases left between them. CDR3 amino acids: CASSPNGTPGSEQFF. The CDR3, as DNA: TGTGCCAGCAGCCCAAATGGGACTCCTGGGAGTGAGCAGTTCTTC.

In its sample, this clonotype was seen many times. V and J are TRBV5-6 and TRBJ1-2; D is ambiguous. CDR1 and CDR2 (germline): SGHDT, YYEEEE. Trimming removed 0 bases from V and 1 base from J, with 7 bases in between. The length of the CDR3 is 14 residues. The CDR3, as DNA: TGTGCCAGCAGCTTGGTAGGCCGTAACTATGGCTACACCTTC. Translation: CASSLVGRNYGYTF. The whole variable domain, filled in from reference TRBV5-6 and TRBJ1-2, reads DAGVTQSPTHLIKTRGQQVTLRCSPKSGHDTVSWYQQALGQGPQFIFQYYEEEERQRGNFPDRFSGHQFPNYSSELNVNALLLGDSALYLCASSLVGRNYGYTFGSGTRLTVV.

This clonotype was counted a few times. The V gene is TRBV4-2, the J gene TRBJ2-3; D gene ambiguous. V dropped 3 bases and J dropped 1 base, with 17 bases sitting between them. CDR1 is LGHNA and CDR2 is YNFKEQ in the germline V gene. The CDR3 covers 17 residues. CDR3 sequence reads: CASSHLDSIFRTDTQYF. The CDR3 nucleotides read TGTGCCAGCAGCCATCTAGATTCCATTTTTCGCACAGATACGCAGTATTTT.

The chain couples TRBV3-1 to TRBJ1-6, with unresolved D. The CDR3 is 14 residues long. Germline V gives CDR1 LGHDT, CDR2 YNNKEL (reference sequence). The V and J ends lost 4 bases and 9 bases respectively, with 13 bases between them. The CDR3 protein is CASSRSLSASPLHF. The DNA of the CDR3 is TGTGCCAGCAGCCGGTCTCTGTCAGCTTCACCCCTCCACTTT.

This clonotype has at least ten counts. At one of its ends the junction is not consistent with the germline gene, which may arise from a read error. This rearrangement joins TRBV7-7 to TRBJ2-5, with 8 bases lining up with TRBD1. This CDR3 spans 14 amino acids. CDR1 SSHAT and CDR2 FNYEAQ come from the germline V gene (reference sequence). The CDR3 protein is CASSADRGQETQYF. The CDR3 DNA is TGTGCTAGCAGCGCAGACAGGGGTCAAGAGACCCAGTACTTC.

This clonotype was seen many times. The chain combines TRBV12-3 or TRBV12-4 with TRBJ1-3, with D unresolved. V lost 5 bases and J lost 0, with 8 bases in between. The CDR3 covers 14 residues. The CDR3 is CASSVRGSGNTIYF. The CDR3 nucleotides read TGTGCCAGCAGTGTCCGGGGCTCTGGAAACACCATATATTTT.

This clonotype was seen at least ten times. The rearrangement joins TRBV5-1 to TRBJ2-1; D is possibly TRBD2 (6 bases). The CDR3 is made up of 13 amino acids. Germline V lookup: CDR1 SGHRS, CDR2 YFSETQ. V shed 0 bases and J shed 10 bases, with 11 bases lying between them. The DNA of the CDR3 is TGCGCCAGCAGCTTGGATGTGGGGAGGGAGCAGTTCTTC. It encodes CASSLDVGREQFF. The complete variable domain, with remaining parts taken from reference TRBV5-1 and TRBJ2-1, reads KAGVTQTPRYLIKTRGQQVTLSCSPISGHRSVSWYQQTPGQGLQFLFEYFSETQRNKGNFPGRFSGRQFSNSRSEMNVSTLELGDSALYLCASSLDVGREQFFGPGTRLTVL.

This clonotype was seen a few times. V gene TRBV3-1 combines with J gene TRBJ1-4; no clear D gene. Germline V gene lookup returns CDR1 LGHDT and CDR2 YNNKEL (reference sequence). The CDR3 contains 14 residues. The V and J ends lost 1 base and 7 bases respectively, with 10 bases between them. CDR3 sequence: CASSQGQWSEKLFF. For the CDR3, the DNA is TGTGCCAGCAGCCAAGGACAATGGAGTGAAAAACTGTTTTTT. The complete variable domain, with remaining parts taken from reference TRBV3-1 and TRBJ1-4, reads DTAVSQTPKYLVTQMGNDKSIKCEQNLGHDTMYWYKQDSKKFLKIMFSYNNKELIINETVPNRFSPKSPDKAHLNLHINSLELGDSAVYFCASSQGQWSEKLFFGSGTQLSVL.

This clonotype was counted ten times or more. The V gene is TRBV6-1, the J gene TRBJ2-3, with 7 bases identical to TRBD2. This CDR3 spans 18 amino acids. The V and J ends lost 4 bases and 1 base, in that order; junction bases with no gene match: 14. In germline, CDR1 is MNHNS, CDR2 SASEGT. CDR3 amino acids: CASSVEWGGQVGTDTQYF. DNA of the CDR3: TGTGCCAGCAGTGTAGAGTGGGGAGGGCAGGTGGGCACAGATACGCAGTATTTT.

As regards this clonotype: The junction does not match germline at one end; this may be a read error. The genes are TRBV6-1 and TRBJ1-2; 7 bases are shared with TRBD1. The CDR3 is 16 amino acids. Germline CDR1 MNHNS, CDR2 SASEGT. For the CDR3, the DNA is TGTGCCAGCAGTAGAGAATATGGGACAGCGAACTATGGCCACACCTTC. This sequence encodes CASSREYGTANYGHTF.

V gene TRBV6-5 combines with J gene TRBJ2-2, with 8 bases fitting TRBD2. From germline, CDR1 is MNHEY and CDR2 SVGAGI. The CDR3 is 17 amino acids. V trimming: 2 bases; J trimming: 4 bases; junction bases outside the gene matches: 9. CDR3 bases: TGTGCCAGCAGTTACACGGGGGGGCCTTCGGGCACCGGGGAGCTGTTTTTT. Translated: CASSYTGGPSGTGELFF.

In its sample, this clonotype was seen many times. The chain uses TRBV29-1 and TRBJ2-3; D is uncertain. The CDR3 consists of 12 residues. The ends were cut back, 6 bases at V and 2 bases at J, with 9 bases in the middle. The germline gives CDR1 SQVTM, CDR2 ANQGSEA. CDR3 sequence: CSVTTDTDTQYF. The CDR3, as DNA: TGCAGCGTAACTACGGACACAGATACGCAGTATTTT.

This clonotype was counted ten times or more. CDR3: CSARDSLKRTGGFGNTIYF. DNA of the CDR3: TGCAGTGCTAGAGATAGCCTCAAACGGACAGGGGGCTTTGGAAACACCATATATTTT. V and J are TRBV20-1 and TRBJ1-3, with 11 bases lining up with TRBD1. CDR3 length equals 19 residues. Per germline, CDR1 DFQATT and CDR2 SNEGSKA (reference sequence). J was trimmed by 3 bases and V by 0 bases; bases with no gene match: 13.

This clonotype has at least ten counts. CDR3 amino acids: CASKIRAGATQYF. Here the CDR3 DNA reads TGCGCCAGCAAAATTAGGGCTGGCGCTACGCAGTATTTT. The chain links TRBV5-1 to TRBJ2-3, with no clear D. There are 13 residues in the CDR3. Germline CDR1 and CDR2: SGHRS and YFSETQ. Trimming took 6 bases from V and 8 from J, leaving 16 bases between them.

The table lists this clonotype with many counts. The chain employs TRBV6-1 and TRBJ1-1; D is ambiguous. V lost 3 bases and J lost 11, with 10 bases in between. The CDR3 runs 11 residues. The germline gives CDR1 MNHNS, CDR2 SASEGT. The CDR3 loop reads CASSDFWVAFF. For the CDR3, the DNA is TGTGCCAGCAGTGATTTTTGGGTCGCTTTCTTT.

The rearrangement joins TRBV28 to TRBJ1-3, with D unresolved. V was trimmed by 6 bases and J by 2 bases, leaving 17 bases between them. Germline V gene lookup returns CDR1 MDHEN and CDR2 SYDVKM. The CDR3 is 16 amino acids. As DNA, the CDR3 is TGTGCCAGCAGCTTGCGGGGAGGGAACACTGGAAACACCATATATTTT. Protein product: CASSLRGGNTGNTIYF. Supplemented by reference TRBV28 and TRBJ1-3, the full variable domain reads DVKVTQSSRYLVKRTGEKVFLECVQDMDHENMFWYRQDPGLGLRLIYFSYDVKMKEKGDIPEGYSVSREKKERFSLILESASTNQTSMYLCASSLRGGNTGNTIYFGEGSWLTVV.

This clonotype appeared many times. The V gene is TRBV5-5, the J gene TRBJ2-5; D gene ambiguous. V lost 0 bases and J lost 5, with 11 bases in between. CDR3 length: 14 residues. The germline V gene has CDR1 SGHKS and CDR2 YYEKEE (reference sequence). CDR3 protein: CASSLVIELETQYF. CDR3 bases: TGTGCCAGCAGCTTGGTTATAGAACTTGAGACCCAGTACTTC.